Listed below are T cell receptor beta chains from one sample, sequenced in a study of blood T cell repertoires in COVID-19. Using immunoSEQ multiplex PCR, the repertoire was profiled, and TCRdb retains in-frame clones only, with some absent. The profile shows approximately 220,000 clones, about four fifths of them singletons. Material: PBMCs or T cells enriched from blood (not recorded which). All receptors derive from a woman in her forties or fifties who had been exposed to COVID-19. CDR3s include the opening cysteine and the closing phenylalanine or tryptophan. A D gene is named only where the DNA matches it firmly. The listing skips clone size in some rows; elsewhere it reads once, few, many or a size class.

j_call v_call clone_size d_call cdr3_nt cdr3_aa
TRBJ2-1 TRBV28 . . TGTGCCAGCAGGGGGGCCGAGAATGAGCAGTTCTTC CASRGAENEQFF
TRBJ2-3 TRBV29-1 . . TGCAGCGTTGAGGTCAGGATCGGAACAGATACGCAGTATTTT CSVEVRIGTDTQYF
TRBJ1-1 TRBV5-6 . . TGTGCCAGCAGCTTTCAGGACAGTAACACTGAAGCTTTCTTT CASSFQDSNTEAFF
TRBJ2-3 TRBV6-5 once . TGTGCCAGCAGTTACTCGATGAGTACAGATACGCAGTATTTT CASSYSMSTDTQYF
TRBJ1-2 TRBV3-1/TRBV3-2 . TRBD1 TGTGCCAGCAGTTTACAGGGGGCTGGGTACACCTTC CASSLQGAGYTF
TRBJ1-3 TRBV4-2 . . TGTGCCAGCAGCCAAGGACAGGTGGGGGCGCCCGGAAACACCATATATTTT CASSQGQVGAPGNTIYF
TRBJ1-3 TRBV7-9 . . TGTGCCAGCAGCCCCCCGAGGGAAAACACCATATATTTT CASSPPRENTIYF
TRBJ2-4 TRBV7-2 . TRBD2 TGTGCCAGCAGCCCGAACCCTAGCGGGGGAGGACAGTACTTC CASSPNPSGGGQYF
TRBJ1-1 TRBV18 . TRBD1 TGTGCCAGCTCTATTGACAGGGGTTGGGCTGAAGCTTTCTTT CASSIDRGWAEAFF
TRBJ1-2 TRBV5-1 . . TGCGCCAGCAGCTTGGTGGTCCGGGTACCGGACTATGGCTACACCTTC CASSLVVRVPDYGYTF
TRBJ2-7 TRBV4-1 . TRBD2 TGCGCCAGCAGCCAAGCGCGGGGGGGCCGGGACGAGCAGTACTTC CASSQARGGRDEQYF
TRBJ2-3 TRBV10-3 . TRBD2 TGTGCCATCAGGAGCGGGGGGGGTGATACGCAGTATTTT CAIRSGGGDTQYF
TRBJ1-3 TRBV28 . . TGTGCCACTAGTTTCCCGGGAAACACCATATATTTT CATSFPGNTIYF
TRBJ1-1 TRBV6-1 few TRBD1 TGTGCCAGCAGTGAATCCGACAGGGGGGCCCTCTTT CASSESDRGALF
TRBJ2-1 TRBV11-3 . . TGTGCCAGCAGCTTAGGATCGGGTAGTGAGCAGTTCTTC CASSLGSGSEQFF
TRBJ2-1 TRBV3-1/TRBV3-2 . . TGTGCCAGCAGCCAAGATGGCAGGGACTACAATGAGCAGTTCTTC CASSQDGRDYNEQFF
TRBJ2-7 TRBV11-3 . TRBD1 TGTGCCAGCAGCCCGCAGGGGGCGGGGCACTACGAGCAGTACTTC CASSPQGAGHYEQYF